This TCR beta chain was retrieved from a study of blood T cell repertoires in COVID-19. Study context: T cells, B-cell-depleted T cells, or PBMCs provided the cDNA or gDNA that served as material.

As originally analysed: Scientists estimated how many nucleated cells there were by amplifying reference gene primers. Generated by immunoSEQ multiplex PCR, the TCRdb table keeps only in-frame clones and is missing some. The V and J calls and the clone size are those of that table, but D and trimming were determined from the DNA. Among roughly 45,000 clones listed, 90% were seen once. The germline V gene encodes CDR1 GTSNPN and CDR2 SVGIG (reference sequence). The CDR3 has 14 amino acids. Germline trimming cut 5 bases from V and 0 bases from J; bases unmatched to any gene: 3. This sequence was found in a man aged 70 or older with active COVID-19. The chain recombines TRBV30 with TRBJ1-5, with TRBD1 matching over 8 bases. Sequenced input: peripheral blood. DNA for the CDR3: TGTGCCTGGGATGACAGGGGTAGCAATCAGCCCCAGCATTTT. This translates into CAWDDRGSNQPQHF.